This T cell receptor beta chain was found in a study of shared clonotypes between healthy human individuals. A single count supports this clone. Its antigen is still unknown. V dropped 10 bases and J dropped 2 bases, with 20 bases sitting between them. The CDR3 has 15 residues. Germline CDR1 MNHEY, CDR2 SMNVEV (reference sequence). The authors split each subset's genomic DNA evenly across several immunoSEQ plates. Method: immunoSEQ multiplex PCR; TCRdb's copy keeps in-frame clones and lacks some. Of 2 million to 2.5 million clones detected, 85% to 95% appear once; the ten largest clones hold 0.37%. Study-wide findings and caveats: All-four-donor shared clonotypes had higher generation probabilities than non-shared clonotypes did.

The specimen sequenced was naive CD4+ T cells from PBMCs. This sample's subset: CD45RA+ positively selected. The sequence derives from a man aged 18 to 30 in good health. Some clones in this sample may be carry-over from other donors' samples. J is TRBJ1-2 and V is TRBV27, with TRBD1 as a possible D gene (6 bases). The CDR3 is CATYWAGDVNYGYTF. CDR3 sequence (DNA): TGTGCCACCTACTGGGCAGGGGACGTGAACTATGGCTACACCTTC.